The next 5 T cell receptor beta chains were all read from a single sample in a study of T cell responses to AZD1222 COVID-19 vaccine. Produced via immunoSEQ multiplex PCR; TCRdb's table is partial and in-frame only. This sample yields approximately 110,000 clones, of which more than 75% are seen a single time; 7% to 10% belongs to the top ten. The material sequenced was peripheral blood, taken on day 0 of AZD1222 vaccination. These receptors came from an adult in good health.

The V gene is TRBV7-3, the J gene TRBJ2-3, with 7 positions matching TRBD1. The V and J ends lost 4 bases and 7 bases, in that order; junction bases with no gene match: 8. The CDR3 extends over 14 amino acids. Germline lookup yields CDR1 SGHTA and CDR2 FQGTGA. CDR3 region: CASSSGTATNTQYF. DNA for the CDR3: TGTGCCAGCAGCTCCGGGACAGCCACGAATACGCAGTATTTT. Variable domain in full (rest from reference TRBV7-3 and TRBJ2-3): GAGVSQTPSNKVTEKGKYVELRCDPISGHTALYWYRQSLGQGPEFLIYFQGTGAADDSGLPNDRFFAVRPEGSVSTLKIQRTERGDSAVYLCASSSGTATNTQYFGPGTRLTVL.

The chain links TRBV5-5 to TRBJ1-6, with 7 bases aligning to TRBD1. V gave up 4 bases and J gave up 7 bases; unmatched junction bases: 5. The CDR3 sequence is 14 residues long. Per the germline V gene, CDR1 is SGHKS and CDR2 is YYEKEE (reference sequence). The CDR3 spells CASSRQGPNSPLHF. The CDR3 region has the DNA TGTGCCAGCAGCCGACAGGGACCCAATTCACCCCTCCACTTT.

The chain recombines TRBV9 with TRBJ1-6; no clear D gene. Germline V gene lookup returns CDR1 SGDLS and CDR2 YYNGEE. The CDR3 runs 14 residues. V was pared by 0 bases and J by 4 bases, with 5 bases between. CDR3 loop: CASSVGGYNSPLHF. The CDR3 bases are TGTGCCAGCAGCGTAGGAGGGTATAATTCACCCCTCCACTTT.

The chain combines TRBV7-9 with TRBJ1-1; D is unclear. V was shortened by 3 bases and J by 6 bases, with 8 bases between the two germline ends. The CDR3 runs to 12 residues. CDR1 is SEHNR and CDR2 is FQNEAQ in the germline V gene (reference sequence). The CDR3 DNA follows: TGTGCCAGCAGCTTCAGTTTGGCTGAAGCTTTCTTT. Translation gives CASSFSLAEAFF.

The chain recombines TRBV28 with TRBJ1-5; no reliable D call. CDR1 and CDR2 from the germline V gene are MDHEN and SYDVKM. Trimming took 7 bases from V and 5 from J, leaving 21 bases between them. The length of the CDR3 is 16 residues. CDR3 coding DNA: TGTGCCAGCACCCCCTGGGGAGGAGGAGGAGATCAGCCCCAGCATTTT. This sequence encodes CASTPWGGGGDQPQHF.